This T cell receptor beta chain comes out of a study of control samples from healthy donors and cancer patients. Germline CDR1 reads MDHEN; CDR2 reads SYDVKM. V gave up 8 bases and J gave up 3 bases, with 11 bases separating them. CDR3 size: 12 residues. Measured with immunoSEQ multiplex PCR; TCRdb has only the in-frame clones, and not every one. The sample yields 95,000 to 100,000 clones, around 88% seen once. The sample taken for sequencing was blood. The source of this sequence is a man aged 25-40 years in good health. The chain joins TRBV28 to TRBJ2-7; the D gene could be TRBD1 or TRBD2 (5 bases each). The CDR3, as DNA: TGTGCCAGCTGGGGCGGAGGCTACGAGCAGTACTTC. The encoded protein is CASWGGGYEQYF.